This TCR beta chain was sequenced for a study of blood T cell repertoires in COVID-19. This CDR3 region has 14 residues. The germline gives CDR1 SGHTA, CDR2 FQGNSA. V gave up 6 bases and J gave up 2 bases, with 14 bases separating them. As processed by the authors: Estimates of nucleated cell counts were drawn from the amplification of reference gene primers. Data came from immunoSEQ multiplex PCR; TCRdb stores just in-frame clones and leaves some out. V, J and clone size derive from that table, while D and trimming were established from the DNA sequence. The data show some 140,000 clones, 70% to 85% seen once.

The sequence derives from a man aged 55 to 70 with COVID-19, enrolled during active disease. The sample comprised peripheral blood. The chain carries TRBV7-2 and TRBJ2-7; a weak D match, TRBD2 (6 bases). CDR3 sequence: CASRLAGGPYEQYF. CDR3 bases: TGTGCCAGCAGGCTAGCCGGGGGACCCTACGAGCAGTACTTC. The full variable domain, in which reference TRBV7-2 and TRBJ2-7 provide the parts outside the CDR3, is GAGVSQSPSNKVTEKGKDVELRCDPISGHTALYWYRQSLGQGLEFLIYFQGNSAPDKSGLPSDRFSAERTGGSVSTLTIQRTQQEDSAVYLCASRLAGGPYEQYFGPGTRLTVT.